This T cell receptor beta chain was documented in a study of blood T cell repertoires in COVID-19 (TCRdb year 2020). For the wider study: The collaborator samples originated in the United States, Italy and Spain and spanned the acute and convalescent phases of COVID-19. Deeply sampled blood TCRbeta repertoires from subjects exposed to, actively infected with, or recovered from COVID-19 were included in the dataset. The repertoires were released in a freely available public database intended as a resource for research on the immune response to SARS-CoV-2. A de-identified subject ID, COVID-19 status, age in years and sex were almost always included in the sample metadata. Where HLA class I and class II types were available, the types were taken from metadata supplied by the sample provider, not from assay-based typing. The samples were drawn from the first 160 participants of the ongoing ImmuneRACE study and from 950 to 1,500 subjects provided by 6 global collaborators. The prospective study material was composed of cDNA or gDNA derived from T cells, B-cell-depleted T cells, or PBMCs. The full study reports these points: The quantity of clinical and demographic metadata differed by source and by participant and was supplied without curation.

The germline V and J ends show losses of 2 bases and 3 bases respectively, and no gene match explains 4 bases of the junction. The CDR3 goes from the cysteine to the phenylalanine over 15 residues. Just CDR3 DNA is preserved here, 45 bases in frame from base 1. Via the germline V gene, CDR1 is MDHEN and CDR2 SYDVKM. TCRbeta CDR3 regions were amplified from genomic DNA using the immunoSEQ Assay, a bias-controlled multiplex PCR. Turning to the authors' computational methods: The number of nucleated cells in each sample was estimated by amplification of reference gene primers within the assay. To quantify the absolute abundance of each unique TCRbeta CDR3 rearrangement, sequence reads were collapsed and filtered. Productive Simpson clonality was computed per sample as the square root of Simpson's diversity index over productive rearrangements. The immuneACCESS repertoire file appears here via TCRdb, limited to in-frame rearrangements. These files lack a portion of the clones; in checked studies, under half of the deficit traces to unresolved V genes, and the cause of the others is not known. V, J and clone size are taken as reported in that table, and D and trimming were inferred from the DNA itself. The sample table contains some 150,000 clones; only one count was recorded for 80% of them. The ten most abundant clones make up about 0.5% of the sample.

A remark on this clone: Its cognate antigen has yet to be identified. The sample holds no much larger clone one base away, and base qualities are not on file.

The collaborating institutions used their own protocols to collect whole blood in K2EDTA tubes. For TCRbeta analysis, collaborators shipped samples in one of three forms: frozen whole blood, isolated PBMCs, or DNA extracted from either of those sample types. The chain employs TRBV28 and TRBJ1-5; 7 bases in the middle match TRBD1. The clonotype was recovered from a man aged 60-69 years with acute or convalescent COVID-19. Sequencing input: peripheral blood. CDR3 sequence: CASSLPGGHNQPQHF. Read as DNA, the sequence is TGTGCCAGCAGTTTACCAGGGGGACACAATCAGCCCCAGCATTTT.